What follows describes a single T cell receptor (beta chain). Its antigen is unidentified. Both 60 Vbeta primers and 13 Jbeta primers went into the PCR. Data came from immunoSEQ multiplex PCR; TCRdb stores just in-frame clones and leaves some out. The repertoire has over 100,000 clones, less than 65% of them found once; the top ten carry approximately 11%. This sample is part of a study of cytomegalovirus exposure and HLA in healthy donors. The germline gives CDR1 MNHEY, CDR2 SVGAGI. The CDR3 sequence is 13 residues long. The ends were cut back, 1 base at V and 7 bases at J, with 10 bases in the middle. General study findings and limits: Rare TCR sequences dominated, though some public TCRs recurred in many donors. Among the sequence variants, a highly shared cluster was likely an artifact of sequencing. V segments that were indistinguishable, TRBV6-2 and TRBV6-3 among them, were omitted from analysis. In terms of immune exposure information, only CMV serostatus was available.

The receptor's source is a man in his forties in good health and CMV-seropositive. The sample taken for sequencing was PBMCs. The genes are TRBV6-5 and TRBJ1-2; D remains ambiguous. The CDR3 nucleotides are TGTGCCAGCAGTTACTGGAGGTCGGCTGGCTACACCTTC. Encoded protein: CASSYWRSAGYTF.